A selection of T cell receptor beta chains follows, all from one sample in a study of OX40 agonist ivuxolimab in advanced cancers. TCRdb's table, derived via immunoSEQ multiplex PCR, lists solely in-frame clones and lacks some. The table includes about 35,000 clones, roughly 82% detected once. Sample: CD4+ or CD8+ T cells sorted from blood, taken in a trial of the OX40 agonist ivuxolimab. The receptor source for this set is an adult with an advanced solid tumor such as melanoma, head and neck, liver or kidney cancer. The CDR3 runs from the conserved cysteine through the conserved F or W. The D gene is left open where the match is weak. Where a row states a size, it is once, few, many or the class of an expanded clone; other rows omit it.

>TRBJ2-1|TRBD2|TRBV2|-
TGTGCCAGCAGAGCGGGGGGGCTAAACAATGAGCAGTTCTTC
CASRAGGLNNEQFF
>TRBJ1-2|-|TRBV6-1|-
TGTGCCAGCAGTGAAGTAGAACAGCGGAACTATGGCTACACCTTC
CASSEVEQRNYGYTF
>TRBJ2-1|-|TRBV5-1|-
TGCGCCAGCAGGATTTCGGATGAGCAGTTCTTC
CASRISDEQFF
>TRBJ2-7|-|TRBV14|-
TGTGCCAGCAGCAGCTTACTACAGGCAAACTCCTACGAGCAGTACTTC
CASSSLLQANSYEQYF
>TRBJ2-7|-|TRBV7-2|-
TGTGCCAGCAGCTTAGAAGGACTGGCCTCCGAGCAGTACTTC
CASSLEGLASEQYF
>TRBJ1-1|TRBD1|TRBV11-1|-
TGTGCCAGCAGCTCCTCGACAGGGCGGGCTTTCTTT
CASSSSTGRAFF
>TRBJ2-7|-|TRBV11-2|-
TGTGCCAGCAGCTTAGAAATGCGGGGGCCCTCCTACGAGCAGTACTTC
CASSLEMRGPSYEQYF
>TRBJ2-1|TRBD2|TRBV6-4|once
TGTGCCAGCAGTGACTCGACTAGCGGGGGCCATGAGCAGTTCTTC
CASSDSTSGGHEQFF
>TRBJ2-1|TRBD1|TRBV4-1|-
TGCGCCAGCAGCCACCCCCAGGGGGAGACGGCCTACAATGAGCAGTTCTTC
CASSHPQGETAYNEQFF
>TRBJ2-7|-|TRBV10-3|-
TGTGCCATCAGTGCGGCAGGCTCCTACGAGCAGTACTTC
CAISAAGSYEQYF
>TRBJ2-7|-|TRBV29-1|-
TGCAGCGGGGTGGGGGGCGGGGCCTACGAGCAGTACTTC
CSGVGGGAYEQYF
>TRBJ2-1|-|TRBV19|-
TGTGCCAGTAGTATAGTTTCCGACTGGAGCTCCTACAATGAGCAGTTCTTC
CASSIVSDWSSYNEQFF
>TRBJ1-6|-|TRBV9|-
TGTGCCAGCAGCGTAGCCGGGGGCTCCTATAATTCACCCCTCCACTTT
CASSVAGGSYNSPLHF
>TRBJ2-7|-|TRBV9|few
TGTGCCAGCAGCGGGCCCCACGAGGGCGAGCAGTACTTC
CASSGPHEGEQYF
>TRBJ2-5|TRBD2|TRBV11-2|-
TGTGCCAGCAGCTTATTTGGGACTAGCGGGATCGGAGTAGTAGAGACCCAGTACTTC
CASSLFGTSGIGVVETQYF
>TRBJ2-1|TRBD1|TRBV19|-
TGTGCCAGTAGTATTACAGGGGGCGATTCATATTACAATGAGCAGTTCTTC
CASSITGGDSYYNEQFF
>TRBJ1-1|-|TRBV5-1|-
TGCGCCAGCTCCCTGGGAGGGTTTGGAAACACTGAAGCTTTCTTT
CASSLGGFGNTEAFF
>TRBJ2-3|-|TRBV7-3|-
TGTGCCAGCAGCTCGAGGGCGGCTACCGATACGCAGTATTTT
CASSSRAATDTQYF
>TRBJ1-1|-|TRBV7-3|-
TGTGCCAGCAGCCAGGGAGTACGGTCTGAAGCTTTCTTT
CASSQGVRSEAFF
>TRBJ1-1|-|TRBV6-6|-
TGTGCCAGCACTCGGAACCCAGATGAAGCTTTCTTT
CASTRNPDEAFF
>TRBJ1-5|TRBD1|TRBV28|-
TGTGCCAGCAAACAGGGGGTTTCTAATCAGCCCCAGCATTTT
CASKQGVSNQPQHF
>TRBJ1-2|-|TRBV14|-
TGTGCCAGCAGCCCAGGGGCATCGGGGGGCTATGGCTACACCTTC
CASSPGASGGYGYTF
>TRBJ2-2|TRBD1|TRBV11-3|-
TGTGCCAGCAGCCCCAGACAGGGTGGTAAAACCGGGGAGCTGTTTTTT
CASSPRQGGKTGELFF
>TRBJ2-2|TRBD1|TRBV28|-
TGTGCCAGCACCCGTAATCCGGGACAGACCGGGGAGCTGTTTTTT
CASTRNPGQTGELFF
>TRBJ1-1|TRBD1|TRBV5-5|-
TGTGCCAGCAGCGTAGGGGACAGGGCGAACACTGAAGCTTTCTTT
CASSVGDRANTEAFF
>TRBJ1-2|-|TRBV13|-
TGTGCCAGCAGCTTAGGCCCAAGGGGCGCGAAGGATGGCTACACCTTC
CASSLGPRGAKDGYTF
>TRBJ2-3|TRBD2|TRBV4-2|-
TGTGCCAGCAGCCAAGAACGGGAGGCAGATACGCAGTATTTT
CASSQEREADTQYF
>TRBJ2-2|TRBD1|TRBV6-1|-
TGTGCCAGCAGTGAAGGGACAGGGTACGGGGTTCGCACCGGGGAGCTGTTTTTT
CASSEGTGYGVRTGELFF
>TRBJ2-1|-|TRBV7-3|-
TGTGCCAGCAGCTTGGTAGGGGGAGACTACAATGAGGGGCAGTTCTTC
CASSLVGGDYNEGQFF
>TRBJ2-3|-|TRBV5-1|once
TGCGCCAGCAGCTTCACGGGCTTCTCAGGCACAGATACGCAGTATTTT
CASSFTGFSGTDTQYF
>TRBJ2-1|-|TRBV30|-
TGTGCCTGGAGCCCTACACGGGGAGAGCAGTTCTTC
CAWSPTRGEQFF
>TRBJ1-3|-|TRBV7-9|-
TGTGCCAGCAGCTTAGTCTTACGACAGGACACCATATATTTT
CASSLVLRQDTIYF
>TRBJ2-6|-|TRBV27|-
TGTGCCAGCAAGTGGCAGGCTGGGGCCAACGTCCTGACTTTC
CASKWQAGANVLTF
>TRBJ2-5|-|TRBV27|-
TGTGCCAGCAGTTTTGTGGGAAGGGAGACCCAGTACTTC
CASSFVGRETQYF
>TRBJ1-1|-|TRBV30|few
TGTGCCTGGACTCCCGGGGGGACCACTGAAGCTTTCTTT
CAWTPGGTTEAFF
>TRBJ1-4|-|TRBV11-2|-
TGTGCCAGCAGCACGATCGGGGCTGAAAAACTGTTTTTT
CASSTIGAEKLFF
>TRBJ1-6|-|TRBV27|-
TGTGCCAGCAGTCCAGCCCCCGGACCACATAATTCACCCCTCCACTTT
CASSPAPGPHNSPLHF
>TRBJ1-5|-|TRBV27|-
TGTGCCAGCAGTTTATATCTGGGCAATCAGCCCCAGCATTTT
CASSLYLGNQPQHF
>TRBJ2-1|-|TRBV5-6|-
TGTGCCAGCAGCCCGTACGGGACATGGGAGCAGTTCTTC
CASSPYGTWEQFF
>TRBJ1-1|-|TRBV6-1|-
TGTGCCAGCAGCGAGAGGGAAAACACTGAAGCTTTCTTT
CASSERENTEAFF
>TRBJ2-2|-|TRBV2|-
TGTGCCATCTACCGAGGGAACACCGGGGAGCTGTTTTTT
CAIYRGNTGELFF
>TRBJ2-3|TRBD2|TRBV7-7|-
TGTGCCAGCAGCCGGACTAGCGGGGAGGTAGATACGCAGTATTTT
CASSRTSGEVDTQYF
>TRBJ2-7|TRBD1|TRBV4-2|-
TGTGCCAGCAGCCAACCCGACAGGGGGCTACACGAGCAGTACTTC
CASSQPDRGLHEQYF
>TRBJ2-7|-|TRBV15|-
TGTGCCACCAGTCCAGACGGGTACGAGCAGTACTTC
CATSPDGYEQYF
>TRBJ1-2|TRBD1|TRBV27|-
TGTGCCAGCAGTGGGACCCCTCCCGGGACAGGATTTAACTATGGCTACACCTTC
CASSGTPPGTGFNYGYTF
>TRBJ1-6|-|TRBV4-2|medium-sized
TGTGCCAGCAGCCAAGATTCCGGGGGAGAGTCTTCACCCCTCCACTTT
CASSQDSGGESSPLHF
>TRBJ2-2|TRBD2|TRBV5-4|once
TGTGCCAGCAGTAGCGGGGGCCCGAACACCGGGGAGCTGTTTTTT
CASSSGGPNTGELFF
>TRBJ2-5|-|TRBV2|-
TGTGCCAGCGTGGGGTACCAAGAGACCCAGTACTTC
CASVGYQETQYF
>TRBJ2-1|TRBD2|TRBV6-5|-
TGTGCCAGCAGTTTGTCGGGGGGGAAGTACAATGAGCAGTTCTTC
CASSLSGGKYNEQFF
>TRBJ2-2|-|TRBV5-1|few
TGCGCCAGCAGCTTGGAGCCCGAGGGGTATGACACCGGGGAGCTGTTTTTT
CASSLEPEGYDTGELFF
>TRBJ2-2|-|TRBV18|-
TGTGCCAGCTCACCACCAAGGGGACAAAACACCGGGGAGCTGTTTTTT
CASSPPRGQNTGELFF
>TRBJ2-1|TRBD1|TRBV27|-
TGTGCCAGCAGTTTGGGACAGGGTCGGGTCAATGAGCAGTTCTTC
CASSLGQGRVNEQFF
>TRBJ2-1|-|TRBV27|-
TGTGCCAGCAGTTTGTCCGCGTACAATGAGCAGTTCTTC
CASSLSAYNEQFF
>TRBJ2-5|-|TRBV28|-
TGTGCCAGCACCTTTGCCGGGACCGTTCAAGAGACCCAGTACTTC
CASTFAGTVQETQYF